This passage covers 5 T cell receptor beta chains from one sample sequenced in a study of shared clonotypes between healthy human individuals. Sequenced by immunoSEQ multiplex PCR; TCRdb stores in-frame clones only, minus some. The top ten clones hold about 0.06% of a sample with 400,000 to 600,000 clones, about 96% of them seen once. The specimen sequenced was naive CD4+ T cells sorted from blood. The subset is: CD45RA+ positively selected. The receptor set was obtained from a young woman in good health.

The gene calls are TRBV7-9 and TRBJ2-2; D gene unclear. Between the trimmed V and J ends, which lost 2 bases and 7 bases, there was a span of 8 bases. The V gene's germline CDR1 is SEHNR and CDR2 FQNEAQ (reference sequence). This CDR3 spans 13 amino acids. The DNA for the CDR3 is TGTGCCAGCAGCTTACTCGGCTTCGGGGAGCTGTTTTTT. Translation gives CASSLLGFGELFF.

V usage is TRBV9 and J usage is TRBJ1-1; D is unresolved. In germline, CDR1 is SGDLS, CDR2 YYNGEE. Trimming removed 0 bases from V and 0 bases from J, with 3 bases in between. The CDR3 covers 13 residues. This CDR3 reads CASSVVVNTEAFF. CDR3 nucleotide sequence: TGTGCCAGCAGCGTAGTTGTGAACACTGAAGCTTTCTTT.

V gene TRBV7-9 combines with J gene TRBJ2-1; no clear D. Trimming took off 1 base at V and 6 bases at J, with 13 bases between the two ends. Germline V lookup: CDR1 SEHNR, CDR2 FQNEAQ (reference sequence). This CDR3 contains 15 residues. The CDR3 DNA follows: TGTGCCAGCAGCTTAGTCGCACTGGCAGGCAATGAGCAGTTCTTC. This encodes CASSLVALAGNEQFF.

CDR3 amino acids: CASSPGQSGDTQYF. As DNA, the CDR3 is TGCGCCAGCAGCCCAGGGCAATCAGGAGATACGCAGTATTTT. This chain links TRBV5-1 with TRBJ2-3; a weak D match, TRBD1 (5 bases). Trimming shortened V by 4 bases and J by 5 bases, and 14 bases separated the two germline ends. Germline V gives CDR1 SGHRS, CDR2 YFSETQ. The CDR3 length is 14 residues.

The chain uses TRBV2 and TRBJ2-3, with TRBD2 matching over 7 bases. Germline lookup yields CDR1 SNHLY and CDR2 FYNNEI. The CDR3 loop spans 15 amino acids. V lost 4 bases and J lost 7; bases outside the gene matches: 11. This CDR3 reads CASSVAWGGQHTQYF. The CDR3 coding sequence is TGTGCCAGCAGTGTAGCGTGGGGAGGGCAACATACGCAGTATTTT.